One sample yielded the 21 T cell receptor beta chains listed below, sequenced in a study of beta chain features in type 1 diabetes. Of the isolated RNA, all was reverse transcribed, and so the sequenced material was expressed TCRB transcripts. Profiled with immunoSEQ multiplex PCR; TCRdb holds only in-frame clones, not every one. The sample shows hundreds of thousands of clones, roughly 30% of them seen only once. The source material was naive CD4+ T cells from blood. The receptors here all came from a man aged 18-30 years in good health.

V gene TRBV13 combines with J gene TRBJ2-3; D not certain. This CDR3 has 13 residues. The V and J ends lost 5 bases and 0 bases respectively, with 6 bases between them. Germline V CDR1 and CDR2: PRHDT, FYEKMQ (reference sequence). CDR3 amino acids: CASSKASTDTQYF. DNA of the CDR3: TGTGCCAGCAGCAAAGCTAGCACAGATACGCAGTATTTT.

The rearrangement uses TRBV18 and TRBJ2-7, with TRBD1 matching 9 bases. The germline gives CDR1 KGHSH, CDR2 LQKENI. The CDR3 is 14 residues long. V shed 4 bases, J shed 3 bases, and the junction held 4 bases outside the gene matches. The CDR3 here is CASSLSGQGYEQYF. DNA for the CDR3: TGTGCCAGCTCACTCTCGGGACAGGGCTACGAGCAGTACTTC. The full variable domain, its missing parts supplied by reference TRBV18 and TRBJ2-7, is NAGVMQNPRHLVRRRGQEARLRCSPMKGHSHVYWYRQLPEEGLKFMVYLQKENIIDESGMPKERFSAEFPKEGPSILRIQQVVRGDSAAYFCASSLSGQGYEQYFGPGTRLTVT.

This clone was counted a few times. The chain carries TRBV18 and TRBJ2-5, with D possibly TRBD1 on 5 matching bases. Trimming shortened V by 3 bases and J by 4 bases, and 15 bases separated the two germline ends. Germline CDR1 reads KGHSH; CDR2 reads LQKENI. CDR3 length: 15 amino acids. The CDR3 protein is CASSPQTVTGETQYF. For the CDR3, the DNA is TGTGCCAGCTCACCCCAGACAGTTACTGGAGAGACCCAGTACTTC. Full variable domain (missing parts from reference TRBV18 and TRBJ2-5): NAGVMQNPRHLVRRRGQEARLRCSPMKGHSHVYWYRQLPEEGLKFMVYLQKENIIDESGMPKERFSAEFPKEGPSILRIQQVVRGDSAAYFCASSPQTVTGETQYFGPGTRLLVL.

The V gene is TRBV7-6, the J gene TRBJ2-7; TRBD1 might be the D (7 bases). CDR1 and CDR2 (germline): SGHVS, FNYEAQ. This CDR3 contains 15 residues. Between the trimmed V and J ends, which lost 3 bases and 4 bases, there was a span of 16 bases. CDR3 protein: CASSLTARGTYEQYF. DNA for the CDR3: TGTGCCAGCAGCTTGACGGCCAGGGGGACTTACGAGCAGTACTTC. The full variable domain, with the rest looked up from reference TRBV7-6 and TRBJ2-7, is GAGVSQSPRYKVTKRGQDVALRCDPISGHVSLYWYRQALGQGPEFLTYFNYEAQQDKSGLPNDRFSAERPEGSISTLTIQRTEQRDSAMYRCASSLTARGTYEQYFGPGTRLTVT.

Notes on this clone: Other DNA variants within this sample encode the same CDR3. The chain is built from TRBV29-1 and TRBJ2-7, with D perhaps matching TRBD1 (5 bases). Trimming stripped 3 bases from V and 4 bases from J, with 7 bases between. The CDR3 loop spans 11 amino acids. Germline values: CDR1 SQVTM, CDR2 ANQGSEA. This chain's CDR3 is CSVESGYEQYF. In DNA form, the CDR3 reads TGCAGCGTTGAGTCAGGGTACGAGCAGTACTTC.

This clone was recorded a few times. CDR3 DNA: TGCAGCGTCGAAACGGGGGGGACAGAGTCCTACGAGCAGTACTTC. Residues: CSVETGGTESYEQYF. The chain is built from TRBV29-1 and TRBJ2-7; tentatively, D is TRBD2 (8 bases). The CDR3 consists of 15 residues. The germline V gene has CDR1 SQVTM and CDR2 ANQGSEA. The V end lost 6 bases, the J end lost 1 base, and 19 bases lay between the germline ends.

This clone was seen a handful of times. Other DNA sequences in the same sample also yield this CDR3. The genes are TRBV18 and TRBJ1-1; tentatively, D is TRBD1 (5 bases). The germline gives CDR1 KGHSH, CDR2 LQKENI. The V end was cut by 1 base, the J end by 4 bases, with 7 bases between. There are 13 residues in the CDR3. The CDR3: CASSPRQGTEAFF. CDR3 coding DNA: TGTGCCAGCTCACCACGGCAGGGCACTGAAGCTTTCTTT.

In its sample, this clone was seen a few times. In the same sample, other DNA sequences code for this CDR3. V is TRBV29-1 and J is TRBJ2-7; 8 positions match TRBD1. V lost 2 bases to trimming and J lost 3 bases; unmatched junction nucleotides: 0. Germline V lookup: CDR1 SQVTM, CDR2 ANQGSEA. The CDR3 has 12 residues. The CDR3 DNA is TGCAGCGTTGAAACAGGGGGCTACGAGCAGTACTTC. Its translation: CSVETGGYEQYF.

The chain recombines TRBV28 with TRBJ2-7; 9 positions match TRBD1. In germline, CDR1 is MDHEN, CDR2 SYDVKM. The CDR3 contains 13 residues. V lost 6 bases, J lost 6 bases, and 6 bases stayed unmatched. Written as DNA, the CDR3 is TGTGCCAGCAGATTGGACAGGGGTGCCGAGCAGTACTTC. Translated, it gives CASRLDRGAEQYF.

This clone occurred a few times. V usage is TRBV29-1 and J usage is TRBJ2-1; D is unresolved. V lost 4 bases and J lost 1, with 8 bases in between. The germline CDR1 and CDR2 sequences are SQVTM and ANQGSEA. CDR3 length: 13 residues. Here the CDR3 DNA reads TGCAGCGTTGGGAGACCTTCCTACAATGAGCAGTTCTTC. Translation gives CSVGRPSYNEQFF.

The chain recombines TRBV7-9 with TRBJ1-2, with 10 bases aligning to TRBD1. The CDR3 totals 17 residues. The germline V gene encodes CDR1 SEHNR and CDR2 FQNEAQ (reference sequence). Trimming at V came to 5 bases and at J to 1 base, leaving 10 bases not matched to a gene. Here the CDR3 DNA reads TGTGCCAGCAGCGGAACCGGGACAGGGGCTCTTAACTATGGCTACACCTTC. Translating it yields CASSGTGTGALNYGYTF.

V gene TRBV29-1 combines with J gene TRBJ1-4; 7 bases are shared with TRBD1. V shed 6 bases, J shed 5 bases, and the junction held 9 bases outside the gene matches. Germline CDR1 is SQVTM and CDR2 is ANQGSEA. The CDR3 runs 14 residues. The CDR3 coding sequence is TGCAGCGTCTTCGGGACAGCGATAAATGAAAAACTGTTTTTT. Its protein product is CSVFGTAINEKLFF. The full variable domain, rest sourced from reference TRBV29-1 and TRBJ1-4, is SAVISQKPSRDICQRGTSLTIQCQVDSQVTMMFWYRQQPGQSLTLIATANQGSEATYESGFVIDKFPISRPNLTFSTLTVSNMSPEDSSIYLCSVFGTAINEKLFFGSGTQLSVL.

V gene TRBV29-1 combines with J gene TRBJ2-7; D call uncertain. Looked up from germline, CDR1 is SQVTM and CDR2 is ANQGSEA. The V and J ends lost 5 bases and 3 bases respectively, with 11 bases between them. This CDR3 has 12 residues. The CDR3 here is CSVRTDGYEQYF. The CDR3 nucleotides read TGCAGCGTTAGGACGGACGGCTACGAGCAGTACTTC.

In DNA, the CDR3 is TGTGCCAGCAGCTTATCCCACGGAGGGGGCGAAGAGACCCAGTACTTC. It yields the protein CASSLSHGGGEETQYF. This rearrangement joins TRBV7-8 to TRBJ2-5; the D gene is possibly TRBD1 (7 bases). Trimming took 2 bases from V and 3 from J, leaving 16 bases between them. The germline V gene has CDR1 SGHVS and CDR2 FQNEAQ. There are 16 residues in the CDR3.

This clone showed up just a few times. The V and J genes are TRBV9 and TRBJ1-2; D not resolved. Trimming left V 0 bases short and J 4 bases short, with 7 bases between. CDR3 size: 13 residues. Germline V gene sequence: CDR1 SGDLS, CDR2 YYNGEE. DNA for the CDR3: TGTGCCAGCAGCGTAGAAGGGAGCTATGGCTACACCTTC. This translates into CASSVEGSYGYTF.

The chain has TRBV19 and TRBJ2-2; maybe TRBD1 (6 bases). This CDR3 spans 14 amino acids. CDR1 and CDR2 (germline): LNHDA, SQIVND (reference sequence). Trimming removed 3 bases from V and 3 bases from J, with 8 bases in between. The CDR3 is CASSIYRDTGELFF. CDR3 DNA sequence: TGTGCCAGTAGTATCTACAGGGACACCGGGGAGCTGTTTTTT.

This clone occurred a few times. The genes are TRBV7-2 and TRBJ2-7; TRBD1 might be the D (5 bases). Trimming removed 3 bases at V and 1 base at J, with 10 bases between. This CDR3 spans 14 amino acids. Germline loops: CDR1 SGHTA, CDR2 FQGNSA. For the CDR3, the DNA is TGTGCCAGCAGCTTGGTGCAGGGTTCCTACGAGCAGTACTTC. This encodes CASSLVQGSYEQYF.

V is TRBV7-9 and J is TRBJ2-1; D not resolved. The V gene lost 2 bases and the J gene lost 4 bases, with 12 bases spanning the gap. The germline CDR1 and CDR2 sequences are SEHNR and FQNEAQ (reference sequence). The CDR3 contains 15 residues. The CDR3 is CASSLRRAAYNEQFF. DNA for the CDR3: TGTGCCAGCAGCTTAAGAAGGGCAGCTTACAATGAGCAGTTCTTC.

This clone was seen more than once but under ten times. This chain uses TRBV2 with TRBJ2-4; the match to TRBD2 covers 7 bases. Unmatched junction bases numbered 12, after V lost 9 bases and J lost 7 bases. CDR3 size: 14 residues. Germline CDR1 SNHLY, CDR2 FYNNEI. The CDR3, as DNA: TGTGCCAGTCTGAAAGAGCGGGGTACGAACATTCAGTACTTC. It codes for CASLKERGTNIQYF. Together with reference TRBV2 and TRBJ2-4, the CDR3 gives the full variable domain: EPEVTQTPSHQVTQMGQEVILRCVPISNHLYFYWYRQILGQKVEFLVSFYNNEISEKSEIFDDQFSVERPDGSNFTLKIRSTKLEDSAMYFCASLKERGTNIQYFGAGTRLSVL.

The V gene is TRBV7-9, the J gene TRBJ2-5; a possible D gene is TRBD1 (6 bases). The CDR3 sequence is 14 residues long. Trimming pared 7 bases from V and 3 bases from J, leaving 15 bases between. Germline CDR1 SEHNR, CDR2 FQNEAQ (reference sequence). In DNA form, the CDR3 reads TGTGCCAGCATAATCGAGGCAGGGGAAGAGACCCAGTACTTC. The encoded protein is CASIIEAGEETQYF.

J is TRBJ2-7 and V is TRBV9, with TRBD1 matching over 9 bases. Germline V gene sequence: CDR1 SGDLS, CDR2 YYNGEE. This CDR3 has 13 residues. With V trimmed by 4 bases and J by 5 bases, 4 bases remained unmatched. The CDR3 protein is CASSRDREDEQYF. The DNA for the CDR3 is TGTGCCAGCAGCCGGGACAGGGAGGACGAGCAGTACTTC.